The text below deals with one T cell receptor (beta chain). The junction had 11 bases not matched to a gene; V was cut back by 0 bases and J by 5 bases. The CDR3 runs 16 residues. The germline V gene encodes CDR1 DFQATT and CDR2 SNEGSKA (reference sequence). TCRdb independently ran MiXCR on the RT-PCR reads; one entry per CDR3 protein. The sample has around 700,000 distinct CDR3 sequences, 14% seen once; the top ten hold 3% to 4.5%. The chain has TRBV20-1 and TRBJ2-7; 9 nucleotides line up with TRBD2. What was sequenced was memory CD4+ T cells from blood. This TCR came from a female donor in good health, serving as a healthy control. In nucleotides, the CDR3 is TGCAGTGCTAGAGAAGCTGGGAGCGGGAGGAGGGACGAGCAGTACTTC. It yields the protein CSAREAGSGRRDEQYF.